The 8 T cell receptor beta chains below were found in one sample sequenced in a study of cytomegalovirus exposure and HLA in healthy donors (dated by TCRdb to about 2017). Libraries were constructed by the immunoSEQ multiplex PCR assay. TCRdb provides this immuneACCESS table in a form limited to in-frame rearrangements. Some clones are lacking; in checked studies, under half of them reflect an unresolved V gene, and why the rest are absent is not known. The sample data list approximately 64,000 clones, and about 89% of these were observed just once. The ten most abundant clones make up approximately 1.5% of the sample. The sample was PBMCs. All receptors come from a woman aged 18-29 years in good health and CMV-seronegative.

The chain uses TRBV30 and TRBJ2-5; TRBD2 matches at 7 bases. With 5 bases clipped from V and 5 bases from J, the junction kept 5 bases outside the gene matches. The length of the CDR3 is 12 residues. Per the germline V gene, CDR1 is GTSNPN and CDR2 is SVGIG (reference sequence). DNA of the CDR3: TGTGCCTGGGGGACTATTCGGGAGACCCAGTACTTC. This translates into CAWGTIRETQYF.

The chain is built from TRBV19 and TRBJ1-1, with a possible D match to TRBD1 (5 bases). The CDR3 spans 15 residues. V lost 9 bases, J lost 4 bases, and 21 bases lay in between. CDR1 LNHDA and CDR2 SQIVND come from the germline V gene (reference sequence). For the CDR3, the DNA is TGTGCCAGACGAAGCTACAGTTGGGGGGGCACTGAAGCTTTCTTT. This codes for CARRSYSWGGTEAFF.

The rearrangement joins TRBV18 to TRBJ2-7, with D possibly matching TRBD1 (7 bases). The CDR3 has 16 amino acids. Germline-derived CDR1 and CDR2 are KGHSH and LQKENI. Trimming cost V 2 bases and J 3 bases, with 17 bases left between them. The CDR3 protein is CASSPFPSQGGYEQYF. The CDR3 bases are TGTGCCAGCTCACCATTCCCGTCTCAGGGGGGCTACGAGCAGTACTTC.

In the case of this clone: Relative to the germline gene, one junction end is altered; a read error may explain this. V is TRBV27 and J is TRBJ1-2, with D unclear. The length of the CDR3 is 14 residues. Germline V gene data show CDR1 as MNHEY and CDR2 as SMNVEV (reference sequence). CDR3 loop: CASSLYEKTYDYTF. The CDR3 DNA reads as TGTGCCAGCAGTTTATATGAGAAAACCTATGACTACACCTTC.

The rearrangement uses TRBV7-3 and TRBJ2-2; D uncertain. Germline assignment: CDR1 SGHTA and CDR2 FQGTGA. The CDR3 is 12 residues long. The V end was cut by 5 bases, the J end by 8 bases, with 9 bases between. As DNA, the CDR3 is TGTGCCAGCAGCCATCCCGGGGGGGAGCTGTTTTTT. It yields the protein CASSHPGGELFF.

The V call is TRBV5-5, the J call TRBJ1-1, with 7 bases fitting TRBD1. Germline values: CDR1 SGHKS, CDR2 YYEKEE (reference sequence). CDR3 length equals 15 residues. Trimming at V came to 4 bases and at J to 6 bases, leaving 12 bases not matched to a gene. For the CDR3, the DNA is TGTGCCAGCAGCCCATGGGACAGCCCCCGCGCTGAAGCTTTCTTT. Translated, it gives CASSPWDSPRAEAFF.

This clone was seen once. V usage is TRBV7-3 and J usage is TRBJ2-3; perhaps TRBD2 as D (6 bases). Trimming pared 2 bases from V and 5 bases from J, leaving 14 bases between. The CDR3 loop spans 15 amino acids. CDR1 and CDR2 from the germline V gene are SGHTA and FQGTGA. The CDR3 DNA is TGTGCCAGCAGCTTATCGGGACTCCAAATAGATACGCAGTATTTT. Translating gives CASSLSGLQIDTQYF.

This chain connects TRBV6-5 to TRBJ1-1; 7 bases match TRBD1. Germline loops: CDR1 MNHEY, CDR2 SVGAGI. The CDR3 loop spans 13 amino acids. V shed 6 bases, J shed 3 bases, and the junction held 4 bases outside the gene matches. This CDR3 is CASSSDRDTEAFF. CDR3 nucleotides: TGTGCCAGCAGCTCCGACAGGGACACTGAAGCTTTCTTT.